Listed below are T cell receptor beta chains from one sample, sequenced in a study of cytomegalovirus exposure and HLA in healthy donors. TCRdb's table, derived via immunoSEQ multiplex PCR, lists solely in-frame clones and lacks some. This sample has roughly 89,000 clones, with more than 75% found just once. The sequenced sample consisted of PBMCs. The source is a man aged 18 to 29 in good health and CMV-seronegative. The CDR3 runs from the conserved cysteine through the conserved F or W. A D gene is named only where the DNA matches it firmly. Not every row has a clone size; where given, it reads once, few, many or a size class.

size	J	V	D	CDR3	DNA
.	TRBJ2-2	TRBV11-2	.	CASSLGTGRVHGELFF	TGTGCCAGCAGCTTAGGTACTGGTCGGGTACACGGGGAGCTGTTTTTT
once	TRBJ2-3	TRBV9	TRBD2	CASSPTGTSGVDTQYF	TGTGCCAGCAGCCCAACCGGGACTAGCGGGGTGGATACGCAGTATTTT
.	TRBJ1-2	TRBV14	.	CASSQDVGSYGYTF	TGTGCCAGCAGCCAAGACGTGGGGAGCTATGGCTACACCTTC
once	TRBJ2-3	TRBV29-1	.	CSVAGGRDTQYF	TGCAGCGTGGCCGGGGGTCGAGATACGCAGTATTTT
.	TRBJ2-2	TRBV4-2	TRBD2	CASSPQGSGGRELFF	TGTGCCAGCAGCCCCCAAGGGAGCGGGGGCCGGGAGCTGTTTTTT
once	TRBJ2-7	TRBV7-8	.	CASSLDTSGSYEQYF	TGTGCCAGCAGCTTAGATACATCGGGATCCTACGAGCAGTACTTC
few	TRBJ2-7	TRBV29-1	TRBD1	CSVEFRDSPYEQYF	TGCAGCGTTGAATTTCGGGACAGTCCCTACGAGCAGTACTTC
.	TRBJ1-6	TRBV5-1	TRBD1	CASSLPGTERYNSPLHF	TGCGCCAGCAGCTTACCTGGGACAGAACGCTATAATTCACCCCTCCACTTT
once	TRBJ2-7	TRBV27	TRBD1	CASSLRQGYEQYF	TGTGCCAGCAGTTTAAGACAGGGGTACGAGCAGTACTTC
.	TRBJ2-2	TRBV10-3	TRBD2	CASKSGGTGELFF	TGTGCCTCCAAGTCGGGAGGCACCGGGGAGCTGTTTTTT
.	TRBJ1-1	TRBV4-1	TRBD1	CASSQGGGTGGVTEAFF	TGCGCCAGCAGCCAAGGGGGGGGGACAGGAGGAGTCACTGAAGCTTTCTTT
once	TRBJ2-2	TRBV5-4	.	CASSGEANTGELFF	TGTGCCAGCAGCGGCGAGGCGAACACCGGGGAGCTGTTTTTT
.	TRBJ2-5	TRBV5-1	TRBD2	CASSEGLAAPYQETQYF	TGCGCCAGCAGCGAGGGACTAGCGGCACCCTACCAAGAGACCCAGTACTTC
.	TRBJ1-2	TRBV7-9	TRBD1	CASSSSGQGPYGYTF	TGTGCCAGCAGCTCCTCGGGACAGGGCCCCTATGGCTACACCTTC
.	TRBJ2-3	TRBV4-2	.	CASSSADTQYF	TGTGCCAGCAGCAGCGCGGATACGCAGTATTTT
once	TRBJ1-1	TRBV10-3	TRBD1	CAISQDRESEAFF	TGTGCCATCAGCCAGGACAGGGAGTCTGAAGCTTTCTTT
.	TRBJ2-7	TRBV7-9	TRBD2	CASSLGSGGVYEQYF	TGTGCCAGCAGCTTAGGCTCGGGGGGGGTCTACGAGCAGTACTTC
.	TRBJ2-5	TRBV11-3	TRBD2	CASSFGTSGGKETQYF	TGTGCCAGCAGCTTTGGGACTAGCGGGGGGAAAGAGACCCAGTACTTC
.	TRBJ1-6	TRBV27	TRBD1	CASTFGIQGGVDSPLHF	TGTGCCAGCACCTTCGGCATCCAGGGGGGAGTTGATTCACCCCTCCACTTT
.	TRBJ2-5	TRBV30	TRBD1	CAWRGQGGETQYF	TGTGCCTGGAGGGGACAGGGGGGAGAGACCCAGTACTTC
.	TRBJ2-7	TRBV10-2	TRBD1	CASSKYSGQGDYEQYF	TGCGCCAGCAGCAAATATTCGGGACAGGGGGACTACGAGCAGTACTTC
once	TRBJ2-1	TRBV7-8	TRBD1	CASSFHRGLGNEQFF	TGTGCCAGCAGCTTTCACAGGGGGCTAGGGAATGAGCAGTTCTTC
.	TRBJ1-1	TRBV5-1	TRBD1	CASSLGTGVVEAFF	TGCGCCAGCAGCTTGGGGACAGGGGTGGTTGAAGCTTTCTTT
.	TRBJ2-2	TRBV9	.	CASSVTGNTGELFF	TGTGCCAGCAGCGTGACAGGGAACACCGGGGAGCTGTTTTTT
few	TRBJ2-7	TRBV4-2	.	CASSRRSGAYEQYF	TGTGCCAGCAGCCGACGGTCCGGGGCCTACGAGCAGTACTTC
once	TRBJ1-1	TRBV15	TRBD1	CATSRDTQLHRTGGTEAFF	TGTGCCACCAGCAGAGACACCCAGCTCCATAGGACAGGGGGCACTGAAGCTTTCTTT
.	TRBJ2-7	TRBV27	TRBD1	CASSRQGAHEQYF	TGTGCCAGCAGCAGACAGGGGGCCCACGAGCAGTACTTC
.	TRBJ1-1	TRBV5-4	.	CASSPQQGGNTEAFF	TGTGCCAGCAGCCCACAACAGGGCGGGAACACTGAAGCTTTCTTT
.	TRBJ2-1	TRBV10-3	.	CATGGDRVYNEQFF	TGTGCCACCGGGGGGGACAGGGTCTACAATGAGCAGTTCTTC
.	TRBJ2-1	TRBV7-2	.	CASSSRLSLSYNEQFF	TGTGCCAGCAGCTCCCGACTCTCACTCTCCTACAATGAGCAGTTCTTC
.	TRBJ2-5	TRBV7-7	TRBD2	CASSLNVGTTGAQYF	TGTGCTAGCAGCTTAAATGTTGGGACTACGGGGGCCCAGTACTTC
.	TRBJ2-6	TRBV30	.	CAWSVNRVGSGANVLTF	TGTGCCTGGAGTGTAAACAGGGTCGGCTCTGGGGCCAACGTCCTGACTTTC
.	TRBJ1-3	TRBV19	.	CASSFSGNTIYF	TGTGCCAGTAGTTTCTCCGGAAACACCATATATTTT
few	TRBJ1-4	TRBV7-9	.	CASSLSSGNEKLFF	TGTGCCAGCAGCTTGTCCTCAGGGAATGAAAAACTGTTTTTT
.	TRBJ2-6	TRBV6-4	.	CASSDGEQPLSGANVLTF	TGTGCCAGCAGTGACGGGGAGCAACCCCTTTCTGGGGCCAACGTCCTGACTTTC
once	TRBJ2-1	TRBV7-8	.	CASSYYGGGSEQFF	TGTGCCAGCAGCTACTACGGCGGAGGGAGTGAGCAGTTCTTC